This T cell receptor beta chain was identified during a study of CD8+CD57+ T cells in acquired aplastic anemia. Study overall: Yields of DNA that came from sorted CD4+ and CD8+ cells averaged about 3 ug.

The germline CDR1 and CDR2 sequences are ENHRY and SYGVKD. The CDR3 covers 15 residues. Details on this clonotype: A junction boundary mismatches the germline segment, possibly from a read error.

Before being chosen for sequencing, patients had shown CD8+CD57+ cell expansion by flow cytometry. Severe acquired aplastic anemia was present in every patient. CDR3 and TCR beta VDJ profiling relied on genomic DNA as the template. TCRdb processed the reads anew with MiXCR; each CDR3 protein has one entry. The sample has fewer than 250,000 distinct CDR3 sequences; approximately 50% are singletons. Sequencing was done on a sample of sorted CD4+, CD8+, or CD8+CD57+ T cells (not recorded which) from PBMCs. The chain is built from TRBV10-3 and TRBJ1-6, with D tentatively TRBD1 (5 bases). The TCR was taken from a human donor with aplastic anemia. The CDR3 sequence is CASSEVAGLRSPLHF. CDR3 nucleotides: TGTGCCAGCAGTGAAGTGGCAGGGCTAAGGTCACCCCTCCACTTT.